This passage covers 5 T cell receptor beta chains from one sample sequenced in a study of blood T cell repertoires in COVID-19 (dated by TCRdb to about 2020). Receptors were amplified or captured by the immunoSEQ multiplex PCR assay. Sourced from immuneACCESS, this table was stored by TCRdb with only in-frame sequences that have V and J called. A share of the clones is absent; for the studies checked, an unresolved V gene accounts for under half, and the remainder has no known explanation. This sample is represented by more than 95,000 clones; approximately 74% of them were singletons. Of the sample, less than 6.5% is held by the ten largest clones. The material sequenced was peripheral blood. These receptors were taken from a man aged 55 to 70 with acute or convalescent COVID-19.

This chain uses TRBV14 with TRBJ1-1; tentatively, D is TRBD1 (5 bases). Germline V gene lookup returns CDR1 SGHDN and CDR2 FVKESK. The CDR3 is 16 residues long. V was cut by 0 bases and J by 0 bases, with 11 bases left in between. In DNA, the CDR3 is TGTGCCAGCAGCCAAGACCAGGGTCGAATGAACACTGAAGCTTTCTTT. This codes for CASSQDQGRMNTEAFF.

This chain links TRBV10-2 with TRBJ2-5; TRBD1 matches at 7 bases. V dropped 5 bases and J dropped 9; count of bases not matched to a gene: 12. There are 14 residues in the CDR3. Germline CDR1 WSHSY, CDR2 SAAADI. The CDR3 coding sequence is TGCGCCAGCAGTCTCGACAGGGACATTGTTTCCCAGTACTTC. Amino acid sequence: CASSLDRDIVSQYF.

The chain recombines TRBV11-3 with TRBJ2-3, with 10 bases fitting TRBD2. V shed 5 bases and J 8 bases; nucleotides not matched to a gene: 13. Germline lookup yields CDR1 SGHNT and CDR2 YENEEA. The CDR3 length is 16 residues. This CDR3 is CASSPRTSGPAGTQYF. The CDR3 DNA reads TGTGCCAGCAGCCCCCGGACTAGCGGCCCCGCGGGTACGCAGTATTTT.

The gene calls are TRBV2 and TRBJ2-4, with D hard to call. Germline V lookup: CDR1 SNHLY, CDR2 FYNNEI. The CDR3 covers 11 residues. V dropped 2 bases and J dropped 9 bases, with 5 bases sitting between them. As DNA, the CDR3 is TGTGCCAGCAGTGAAATCCGCATTCAGTACTTC. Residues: CASSEIRIQYF.

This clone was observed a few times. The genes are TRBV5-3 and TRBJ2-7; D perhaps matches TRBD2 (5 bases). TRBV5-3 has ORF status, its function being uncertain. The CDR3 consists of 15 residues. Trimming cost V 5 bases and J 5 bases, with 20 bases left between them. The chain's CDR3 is CARRLNLGVYDEQYF. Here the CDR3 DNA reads TGTGCCAGAAGACTTAACCTCGGGGTTTACGACGAGCAGTACTTC.